Listed here are 19 T cell receptor beta chains from one sample, sequenced in a study of regulatory T cells in long-lasting Graves disease. Documented time point: newly diagnosed GD, antithyroid drugs for less than 3 months. From PBMCs, RNA was extracted and then used to make the TCR library. iRepertoire HTBI primers and Arm-PCR of CDR3 regions built TCR beta libraries. TCRdb independently ran MiXCR on the multiplex PCR reads; one entry per CDR3 protein. The sample carries 450,000 to 650,000 distinct CDR3 sequences, 16% recorded once. This sample was shared with a second study, whose subject was T cells in Graves' hyperthyroidism and ophthalmopathy.

The sample here was peripheral blood mononuclear cells (PBMCs), taken at new diagnosis, from a patient treated with antithyroid drugs. The receptors were gathered from a middle-aged woman with Graves disease.

This clonotype was observed a handful of times. The rearrangement uses TRBV3-1 and TRBJ2-4; D is undetermined. V lost 4 bases and J 0 bases, leaving 10 bases between the germline ends. The CDR3 has 15 residues. Germline V gene lookup returns CDR1 LGHDT and CDR2 YNNKEL (reference sequence). CDR3 residues: CASSRSTIAKNIQYF. CDR3 sequence (DNA): TGTGCCAGCAGCCGTAGCACCATAGCCAAAAACATTCAGTACTTC.

This clonotype was seen at least ten times. This chain joins TRBV28 and TRBJ1-5; 8 nucleotides line up with TRBD1. Per the germline V gene, CDR1 is MDHEN and CDR2 is SYDVKM. The CDR3 runs to 15 residues. Trimming cost V 5 bases and J 5 bases; bases outside gene matches: 8. The CDR3 sequence is CASSALTGDYQPQHF. Written as DNA, the CDR3 is TGTGCCAGCAGTGCACTGACAGGGGACTATCAGCCCCAGCATTTT.

V is TRBV20-1 and J is TRBJ1-4, with 7 bases identical to TRBD1. Per the germline V gene, CDR1 is DFQATT and CDR2 is SNEGSKA (reference sequence). The length of the CDR3 is 14 residues. Germline trimming cut 5 bases from V and 6 bases from J; bases unmatched to any gene: 9. In nucleotides, the CDR3 is TGCAGTGCTGTTCCGACAGGGAGGGATGAAAAACTGTTTTTT. Its translation: CSAVPTGRDEKLFF.

The table lists this clonotype with many counts. The V call is TRBV18, the J call TRBJ2-3, with TRBD2 matching 7 bases. Germline CDR1 reads KGHSH; CDR2 reads LQKENI. The trim removed 3 bases at V and 4 bases at J, leaving 13 bases unmatched. The CDR3 covers 17 residues. This chain's CDR3 is CASSPDGAGVVADTQYF. CDR3 sequence (DNA): TGTGCCAGCTCACCCGATGGCGCGGGGGTGGTCGCAGATACGCAGTATTTT.

Points on this clonotype: A much larger clone differs by one base, so this may be a read error. V and J are TRBV20-1 and TRBJ2-4; D is possibly TRBD1 (5 bases). Trimming took off 4 bases at V and 5 bases at J, with 9 bases between the two ends. The germline gives CDR1 DFQATT, CDR2 SNEGSKA (reference sequence). The CDR3 totals 12 residues. The CDR3 spells CSAIQAENIQYF. CDR3 in DNA: TGCAGTGCTATACAGGCGGAAAACATTCAGTACTTC.

The sample holds many counts of this clonotype. The V call is TRBV3-1, the J call TRBJ1-6, with D uncertain. Germline CDR1 and CDR2: LGHDT and YNNKEL (reference sequence). The CDR3 has 14 amino acids. V dropped 1 base and J dropped 6 bases, with 7 bases sitting between them. The CDR3 sequence is CASSQGQTNSPLHF. CDR3 sequence (DNA): TGTGCCAGCAGCCAAGGCCAGACTAATTCACCCCTCCACTTT.

This clonotype was recorded at least ten times. The chain uses TRBV28 and TRBJ2-3, with D perhaps matching TRBD2 (7 bases). Germline V gene lookup returns CDR1 MDHEN and CDR2 SYDVKM. V lost 6 bases and J 3 bases, leaving 16 bases between the germline ends. The CDR3 spans 15 residues. The CDR3 region has the DNA TGTGCCAGCAGGAAAGGGGGGGGGGCTACAGATACGCAGTATTTT. This sequence encodes CASRKGGGATDTQYF.

This clonotype was picked up a small number of times. The V call is TRBV19, the J call TRBJ2-7; D is perhaps TRBD1 (6 bases). Trimming stripped 4 bases from V and 2 bases from J, with 9 bases between. The germline V gene encodes CDR1 LNHDA and CDR2 SQIVND (reference sequence). The CDR3 consists of 13 residues. The CDR3 spells CASSNRVAYEQYF. CDR3 DNA: TGTGCCAGTAGTAACAGGGTCGCCTACGAGCAGTACTTC. Using reference TRBV19 and TRBJ2-7 for the parts outside the CDR3, the full variable domain is DGGITQSPKYLFRKEGQNVTLSCEQNLNHDAMYWYRQDPGQGLRLIYYSQIVNDFQKGDIAEGYSVSREKKESFPLTVTSAQKNPTAFYLCASSNRVAYEQYFGPGTRLTVT.

This sequence joins TRBV20-1 and TRBJ2-7, with TRBD1 as a possible D gene (5 bases). The CDR3 is 14 amino acids. V was cut by 3 bases and J by 5 bases, with 17 bases left in between. Germline V CDR1 and CDR2: DFQATT, SNEGSKA (reference sequence). Here the CDR3 reads CSARKVQGVDEQYF. DNA for the CDR3: TGCAGTGCTAGGAAGGTGCAGGGTGTAGACGAGCAGTACTTC.

The chain has TRBV12-3 or TRBV12-4 and TRBJ1-1; TRBD1 might be the D (5 bases). The CDR3 has 13 amino acids. Trimming removed 6 bases from V and 10 bases from J, with 18 bases in between. The CDR3, as DNA: TGTGCCAGCAGCCCAACATCCGGGGGTAGAGCTTTCTTT. Its translation: CASSPTSGGRAFF.

This clonotype was seen a handful of times. Here the CDR3 reads CASRIAGARYNEQFF. As DNA, the CDR3 is TGTGCCAGCAGGATAGCGGGGGCGCGTTACAATGAGCAGTTCTTC. This chain connects TRBV6-1 to TRBJ2-1; 9 nucleotides line up with TRBD2. Germline CDR1 and CDR2: MNHNS and SASEGT. CDR3 size: 15 residues. V lost 6 bases and J lost 4; bases outside the gene matches: 7.

This clonotype was found many times. The CDR3 nucleotides read TGTGCCAGCAGCCGACTCGAAAACACCGGGGAGCTGTTTTTT. This codes for CASSRLENTGELFF. J is TRBJ2-2 and V is TRBV3-1; D gene uncertain. Trimming pared 4 bases from V and 2 bases from J, leaving 8 bases between. The CDR3 extends over 14 amino acids. The germline V gene has CDR1 LGHDT and CDR2 YNNKEL (reference sequence).

The rearrangement joins TRBV20-1 to TRBJ2-1, with 7 bases that match TRBD2. The CDR3 contains 15 residues. Unmatched junction bases numbered 6, after V lost 0 bases and J lost 4 bases. The germline gives CDR1 DFQATT, CDR2 SNEGSKA (reference sequence). This CDR3 reads CSARDRRGSYNEQFF. The CDR3 coding sequence is TGCAGTGCTAGAGATCGGCGGGGGTCATACAATGAGCAGTTCTTC.

The table lists this clonotype with many counts. This sequence joins TRBV18 and TRBJ2-7, with 9 bases lining up with TRBD1. This CDR3 region has 16 residues. Germline V gives CDR1 KGHSH, CDR2 LQKENI. The J segment lost 2 bases and the V segment lost 2 bases, leaving 7 bases of the junction unmatched. The chain's CDR3 is CASSPASGTGPYEQYF. CDR3 bases: TGTGCCAGCTCACCAGCTTCGGGGACAGGGCCCTACGAGCAGTACTTC.

The table lists this clonotype with many counts. CDR3 residues: CASSANLYGYTF. DNA of the CDR3: TGTGCCAGCAGCGCAAATTTGTATGGCTACACCTTC. The V call is TRBV7-2, the J call TRBJ1-2; D call uncertain. CDR3 length equals 12 residues. Per the germline V gene, CDR1 is SGHTA and CDR2 is FQGNSA. Trimming removed 5 bases at V and 5 bases at J, with 9 bases between.

The table lists this clonotype with a few counts. The chain couples TRBV12-3 or TRBV12-4 to TRBJ1-6; TRBD1 might be the D (6 bases). The CDR3 is 15 residues long. Trimming stripped 2 bases from V and 8 bases from J, with 13 bases between. CDR3 sequence (DNA): TGTGCCAGCAGTTTATCTTTGCAGGGGTATTCACCCCTCCACTTT. Protein product: CASSLSLQGYSPLHF.

The chain combines TRBV4-1 with TRBJ2-1; the D is unclear. V shed 1 base and J shed 4 bases, with 14 bases lying between them. The CDR3 length is 16 residues. Germline V gene sequence: CDR1 MGHRA, CDR2 YSYEKL. CDR3 region: CASSQGTPGQYNEQFF. As DNA, the CDR3 is TGCGCCAGCAGCCAAGGGACCCCTGGGCAATACAATGAGCAGTTCTTC.

Comments on this clonotype: An end of the junction does not agree with germline; a read error may underlie this. The V call is TRBV4-2, the J call TRBJ2-1; tentatively, D is TRBD1 or TRBD2 (6 bases each). The germline V gene has CDR1 LGHNA and CDR2 YNFKEQ. The length of the CDR3 is 17 residues. DNA for the CDR3: TGTGCCAGCAGCCGATACTCACCCGGGGGCACGGGGAATGGGCAGTTCTTC. Translated: CASSRYSPGGTGNGQFF.

This clonotype was observed at least ten times. The gene calls are TRBV19 and TRBJ1-2; 8 nucleotides agree with TRBD1. The V segment lost 5 bases and the J segment 4 bases; nucleotides outside the gene matches: 12. Germline CDR1 is LNHDA and CDR2 is SQIVND (reference sequence). The CDR3 is made up of 16 amino acids. DNA for the CDR3: TGTGCCAGTAGTCCAGACTCGACAGGGGCCTTCTATGGCTACACCTTC. This translates into CASSPDSTGAFYGYTF.